The 9 T cell receptor beta chains below were found in one sample sequenced in a study of shared clonotypes between healthy human individuals. Produced via immunoSEQ multiplex PCR; TCRdb's table is partial and in-frame only. The profile shows 2 million or so clones, about 95% of them singletons. Naive CD8 cells lacked CD45RO and underwent positive selection for CCR7, leaving out terminally differentiated effector memory CD45RA+ cells. The specimen was naive CD8+ T cells sorted from blood. Receptor source: a man younger than 35 in good health.

The rearrangement joins TRBV5-6 to TRBJ2-1; tentative D call: TRBD2 (6 bases). The CDR3 has 12 amino acids. Germline loops: CDR1 SGHDT, CDR2 YYEEEE. V was clipped by 7 bases and J by 7 bases, with 12 bases between them. CDR3 sequence: CASRGMRNEQFF. The CDR3 nucleotides are TGTGCCAGCCGGGGGATGAGGAATGAGCAGTTCTTC.

The chain recombines TRBV10-2 with TRBJ2-7; D is undetermined. Germline CDR1 is WSHSY and CDR2 is SAAADI. Trimming pared 3 bases from V and 2 bases from J, leaving 11 bases between. The CDR3 spans 14 residues. CDR3 DNA sequence: TGCGCCAGCAGTGAATTAGGGATACCCTACGAGCAGTACTTC. It codes for CASSELGIPYEQYF.

This clone showed up just once. V gene TRBV5-8 combines with J gene TRBJ2-7, with D perhaps TRBD2 (6 bases). Germline lookup yields CDR1 SGHTS and CDR2 YDEGEE. With 3 bases removed from V and 5 bases from J, the gap between germline ends came to 15 bases. This CDR3 is built from 14 residues. DNA for the CDR3: TGTGCCAGCAGCTCCGGGGGAGGAAGAGACGAGCAGTACTTC. Amino acids: CASSSGGGRDEQYF.

This clone has only one observation. The genes are TRBV4-3 and TRBJ1-1; D is possibly TRBD1 (6 bases). This CDR3 region has 15 residues. Germline V gives CDR1 LGHNA, CDR2 YSLEER. V was shortened by 4 bases and J by 0 bases, with 12 bases between the two germline ends. Written as DNA, the CDR3 is TGCGCCAGCAGCCGAGAACAGGGCGTGAACACTGAAGCTTTCTTT. This codes for CASSREQGVNTEAFF.

The chain combines TRBV2 with TRBJ2-7; 8 nucleotides align to TRBD1. The trim removed 7 bases at V and 3 bases at J, leaving 14 bases unmatched. The CDR3 has 16 residues. The germline V gene has CDR1 SNHLY and CDR2 FYNNEI. CDR3 loop: CASNGPRDRIIYEQYF. Here the CDR3 DNA reads TGTGCCAGCAACGGCCCCCGGGACAGGATTATCTACGAGCAGTACTTC.

This rearrangement joins TRBV9 to TRBJ2-7; TRBD1 aligns across 9 bases. Per germline, CDR1 SGDLS and CDR2 YYNGEE. J lost 3 bases, V lost 3 bases, and 7 bases had no gene match. CDR3 size: 15 residues. The CDR3 is CASSAGTGRDYEQYF. The CDR3 DNA is TGTGCCAGCAGCGCGGGGACAGGGAGGGACTACGAGCAGTACTTC.

V usage is TRBV27 and J usage is TRBJ2-7, with 9 nucleotides matching TRBD1. The CDR3 is made up of 15 amino acids. Germline CDR1 MNHEY, CDR2 SMNVEV (reference sequence). V was clipped by 4 bases and J by 4 bases; unmatched bases: 8. This chain's CDR3 is CASSWGQGKSYEQYF. As DNA, the CDR3 is TGTGCCAGCAGTTGGGGACAGGGTAAAAGTTACGAGCAGTACTTC.

Turning to this clone: Germline and junction disagree at one end, which may indicate a read error. J is TRBJ1-1 and V is TRBV7-7, with 8 nucleotides matching TRBD1. The germline gives CDR1 SSHAT, CDR2 FNYEAQ (reference sequence). The CDR3 extends over 13 amino acids. CDR3 sequence reads: CASSLGQGAEAFF. DNA of the CDR3: TGTGCTAGCAGCTTAGGACAGGGTGCTGAAGCTTTCTTT. The complete variable domain, with remaining parts taken from reference TRBV7-7 and TRBJ1-1, reads GAGVSQSPRYKVTKRGQDVTLRCDPISSHATLYWYQQALGQGPEFLTYFNYEAQPDKSGLPSDRFSAERPEGSISTLTIQRTEQRDSAMYRCASSLGQGAEAFFGQGTRLTVV.

This chain uses TRBV19 with TRBJ1-5; perhaps TRBD1 as D (5 bases). Germline CDR1 is LNHDA and CDR2 is SQIVND (reference sequence). V lost 3 bases to trimming and J lost 5 bases, with 14 bases between them. The CDR3 sequence is 15 residues long. The DNA of the CDR3 is TGTGCCAGTAGTATTCTTGGGGGTGTCCATCAGCCCCAGCATTTT. Translating gives CASSILGGVHQPQHF. Filled out from reference TRBV19 and TRBJ1-5, the complete variable domain reads DGGITQSPKYLFRKEGQNVTLSCEQNLNHDAMYWYRQDPGQGLRLIYYSQIVNDFQKGDIAEGYSVSREKKESFPLTVTSAQKNPTAFYLCASSILGGVHQPQHFGDGTRLSIL.